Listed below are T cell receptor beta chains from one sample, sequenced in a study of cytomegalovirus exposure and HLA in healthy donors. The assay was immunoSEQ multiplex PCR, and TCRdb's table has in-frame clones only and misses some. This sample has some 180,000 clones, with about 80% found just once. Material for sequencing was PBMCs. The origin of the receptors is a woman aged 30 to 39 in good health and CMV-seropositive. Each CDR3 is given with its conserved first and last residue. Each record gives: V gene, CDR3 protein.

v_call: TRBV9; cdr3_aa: CASSVGGPGEQFF
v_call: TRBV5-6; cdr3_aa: CASSSRTGYEQYF
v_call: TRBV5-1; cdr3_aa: CASSLAGDDYGYTF
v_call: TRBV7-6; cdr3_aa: CASSLYQGVSYNEQFF
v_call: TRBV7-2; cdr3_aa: CASSFRTGGGNTIYF
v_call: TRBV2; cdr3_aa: CASRKEGTGDSWTEAFF
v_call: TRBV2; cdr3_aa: CASRGDAGGGDIQYF
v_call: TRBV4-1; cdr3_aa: CASSQVHGSGYEQYF
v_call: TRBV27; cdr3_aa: CASSLNGAGGYTF
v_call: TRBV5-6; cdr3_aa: CASSFNPDISRFYGYTF
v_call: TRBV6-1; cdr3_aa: CASSDSTGSPNEQFF
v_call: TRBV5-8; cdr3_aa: CASSLAEGPNEKLFF
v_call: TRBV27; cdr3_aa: CASSSSSKTQYF
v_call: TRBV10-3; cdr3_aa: CAISESGNPNTEAFF
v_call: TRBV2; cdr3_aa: CASSERISYTF
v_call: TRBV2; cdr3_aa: CASSELRIQETQYF
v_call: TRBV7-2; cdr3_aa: CASSPGRDRGLLF
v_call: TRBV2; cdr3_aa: CASRGDTEAFF
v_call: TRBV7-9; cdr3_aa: CASSLSAAPYNEQFF
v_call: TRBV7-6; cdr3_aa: CASSLARGQGLGADTQYF
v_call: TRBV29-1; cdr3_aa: CSCPRAGENEQFF
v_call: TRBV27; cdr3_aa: CASSSGTGGREQYF
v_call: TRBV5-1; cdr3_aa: CASSLEFGLGAQYF
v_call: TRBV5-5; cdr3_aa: CASSFWQTYEQYF
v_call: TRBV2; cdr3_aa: CASRAGKWGTEAFF
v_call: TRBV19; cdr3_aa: CASSVTGGYGYTF
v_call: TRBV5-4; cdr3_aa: CASSLGLAGSEQFF
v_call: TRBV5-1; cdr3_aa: CASSPALTGMDYGYTF
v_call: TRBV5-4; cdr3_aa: CASSPDRGQREETQYF
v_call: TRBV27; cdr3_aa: CASSGQGIAYGYTF
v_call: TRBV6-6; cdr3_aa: CASSDASRKQYF
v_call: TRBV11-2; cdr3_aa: CAGSSPGKGQGVSEQFF
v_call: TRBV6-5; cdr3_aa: CASSYEGGGNTEAFF
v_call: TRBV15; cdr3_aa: CATSRGLAGDYEQYF
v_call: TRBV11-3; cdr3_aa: CASSFPPGGGAPGELFF
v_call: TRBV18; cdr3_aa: CASSRTSEETQYF
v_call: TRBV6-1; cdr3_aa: CASSYTKETQYF
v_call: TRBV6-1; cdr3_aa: CASRTGGPTNEQFF
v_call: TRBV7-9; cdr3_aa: CASSLDPGSAYEQYF
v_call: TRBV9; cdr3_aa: CASSVGDSSYEQYF